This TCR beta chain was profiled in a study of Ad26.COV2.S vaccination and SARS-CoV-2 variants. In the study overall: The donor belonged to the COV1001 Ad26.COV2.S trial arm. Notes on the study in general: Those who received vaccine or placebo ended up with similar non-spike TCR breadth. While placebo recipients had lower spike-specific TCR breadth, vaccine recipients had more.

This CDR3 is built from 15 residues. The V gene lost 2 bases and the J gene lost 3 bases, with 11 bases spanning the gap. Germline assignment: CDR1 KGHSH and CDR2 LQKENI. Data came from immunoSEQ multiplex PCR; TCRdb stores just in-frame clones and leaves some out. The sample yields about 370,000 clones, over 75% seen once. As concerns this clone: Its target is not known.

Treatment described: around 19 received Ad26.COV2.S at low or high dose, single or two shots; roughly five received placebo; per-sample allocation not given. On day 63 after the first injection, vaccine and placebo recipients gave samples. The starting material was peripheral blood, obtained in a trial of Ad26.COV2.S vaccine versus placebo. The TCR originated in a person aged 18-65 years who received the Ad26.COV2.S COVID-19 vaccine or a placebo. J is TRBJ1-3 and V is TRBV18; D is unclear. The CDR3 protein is CASSPIPGSGNTIYF. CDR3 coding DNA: TGTGCCAGCTCACCAATACCGGGAAGTGGAAACACCATATATTTT.